A selection of T cell receptor beta chains follows, all from one sample in a study of T cell responses to AZD1222 COVID-19 vaccine. Assay: immunoSEQ multiplex PCR; the TCRdb copy retains only in-frame clones and omits some. The sample lists roughly 120,000 clones, roughly 91% occurring once. Sequencing used peripheral blood, obtained 28 days after the second AZD1222 dose. Receptors originate from an adult who received the AZD1222 COVID-19 vaccine. Both conserved end residues are part of each CDR3. The D gene is left open where the match is weak. The size of a clone is reported for some rows only, either as once, few or many, or as a class for expanded clones.

v_gene: TRBV6-5; abundance: -; j_gene: TRBJ1-2; d_gene: -; CDR3aa: CASSQGIANYGYTF; CDR3nt: TGTGCCAGCAGTCAGGGGATAGCTAACTATGGCTACACCTTC
v_gene: TRBV24-1; abundance: -; j_gene: TRBJ2-7; d_gene: -; CDR3aa: CATSDPAAPYEQYF; CDR3nt: TGTGCCACCAGTGACCCAGCGGCTCCCTACGAGCAGTACTTC
v_gene: TRBV14; abundance: -; j_gene: TRBJ2-7; d_gene: TRBD1; CDR3aa: CASSPGGDRIRYEQYF; CDR3nt: TGTGCCAGCAGCCCGGGCGGGGACAGGATACGCTACGAGCAGTACTTC
v_gene: TRBV5-1; abundance: -; j_gene: TRBJ2-7; d_gene: -; CDR3aa: CASSWAGGIEQYF; CDR3nt: TGCGCCAGCAGCTGGGCAGGGGGGATCGAGCAGTACTTC
v_gene: TRBV6-5; abundance: once; j_gene: TRBJ2-7; d_gene: -; CDR3aa: CASIIPFGSYEQYF; CDR3nt: TGTGCCAGCATTATACCTTTTGGTTCCTACGAGCAGTACTTC
v_gene: TRBV10-3; abundance: -; j_gene: TRBJ2-1; d_gene: TRBD1; CDR3aa: CAISDPGQGRDNEQFF; CDR3nt: TGTGCCATCAGTGACCCCGGACAGGGTCGGGACAATGAGCAGTTCTTC
v_gene: TRBV7-2; abundance: -; j_gene: TRBJ1-5; d_gene: -; CDR3aa: CASSFSSNQPQHF; CDR3nt: TGTGCCAGCAGCTTCAGTAGCAATCAGCCCCAGCATTTT
v_gene: TRBV6-5; abundance: -; j_gene: TRBJ1-4; d_gene: -; CDR3aa: CASTAPGTMGEKLFF; CDR3nt: TGTGCCAGCACCGCCCCCGGGACAATGGGTGAAAAACTGTTTTTT
v_gene: TRBV29-1; abundance: once; j_gene: TRBJ2-5; d_gene: -; CDR3aa: CSVERGRVVGETQYF; CDR3nt: TGCAGCGTTGAAAGGGGCAGGGTGGTGGGTGAGACCCAGTACTTC
v_gene: TRBV18; abundance: -; j_gene: TRBJ1-1; d_gene: -; CDR3aa: CASSLGSGNTEAFF; CDR3nt: TGTGCCAGCTCACTCGGGTCAGGGAACACTGAAGCTTTCTTT
v_gene: TRBV12-3/TRBV12-4; abundance: -; j_gene: TRBJ2-7; d_gene: -; CDR3aa: CASSLVRVDEQYF; CDR3nt: TGTGCCAGCAGTTTAGTCAGGGTGGACGAGCAGTACTTC
v_gene: TRBV19; abundance: -; j_gene: TRBJ1-1; d_gene: -; CDR3aa: CASSISGSTEAFF; CDR3nt: TGTGCCAGTAGTATTTCCGGGTCCACTGAAGCTTTCTTT
v_gene: TRBV9; abundance: -; j_gene: TRBJ1-3; d_gene: -; CDR3aa: CASSTNGNTIYF; CDR3nt: TGTGCCAGCAGCACCAACGGAAACACCATATATTTT
v_gene: TRBV4-2; abundance: few; j_gene: TRBJ1-4; d_gene: -; CDR3aa: CASSQGDGPNEKLFF; CDR3nt: TGTGCCAGCAGCCAAGGGGACGGCCCTAATGAAAAACTGTTTTTT
v_gene: TRBV19; abundance: few; j_gene: TRBJ1-1; d_gene: -; CDR3aa: CASSIRSRGLLMSADEAFF; CDR3nt: TGTGCCAGTAGTATTAGGTCACGGGGGCTCCTGATGAGTGCCGATGAAGCTTTCTTT
v_gene: TRBV5-6; abundance: -; j_gene: TRBJ2-5; d_gene: TRBD2; CDR3aa: CASSLLAGGSETQYF; CDR3nt: TGTGCCAGCAGCTTACTAGCGGGGGGGTCGGAGACCCAGTACTTC
v_gene: TRBV7-9; abundance: -; j_gene: TRBJ2-3; d_gene: -; CDR3aa: CASEGPLSTDTQYF; CDR3nt: TGTGCCAGCGAGGGCCCCCTTAGCACAGATACGCAGTATTTT
v_gene: TRBV2; abundance: -; j_gene: TRBJ1-5; d_gene: TRBD1; CDR3aa: CASSEPGQGNQPQHF; CDR3nt: TGTGCCAGCAGTGAACCGGGACAGGGCAATCAGCCCCAGCATTTT
v_gene: TRBV27; abundance: -; j_gene: TRBJ1-4; d_gene: TRBD1; CDR3aa: CASSLSGTVRPNEKLFF; CDR3nt: TGTGCCAGCAGTCTTTCAGGGACAGTCAGGCCTAATGAAAAACTGTTTTTT
v_gene: TRBV7-9; abundance: -; j_gene: TRBJ1-1; d_gene: -; CDR3aa: CASSFTGIGNTEAFF; CDR3nt: TGTGCCAGCAGCTTTACAGGGATAGGGAACACTGAAGCTTTCTTT
v_gene: TRBV3-1/TRBV3-2; abundance: -; j_gene: TRBJ2-2; d_gene: -; CDR3aa: CASSHRGAGFFPGELFF; CDR3nt: TGTGCCAGCAGCCATAGGGGGGCAGGGTTTTTCCCCGGGGAGCTGTTTTTT
v_gene: TRBV10-3; abundance: -; j_gene: TRBJ2-7; d_gene: TRBD2; CDR3aa: CAIGTGGNYEQYF; CDR3nt: TGTGCCATAGGAACGGGAGGGAACTACGAGCAGTACTTC
v_gene: TRBV10-3; abundance: -; j_gene: TRBJ2-7; d_gene: TRBD1; CDR3aa: CAISEGDRGPYEQYF; CDR3nt: TGTGCCATCAGTGAAGGAGACAGGGGGCCTTACGAGCAGTACTTC
v_gene: TRBV2; abundance: -; j_gene: TRBJ1-4; d_gene: -; CDR3aa: CASRPQWDNEKLFF; CDR3nt: TGTGCCAGCAGGCCCCAGTGGGATAATGAAAAACTGTTTTTT
v_gene: TRBV18; abundance: once; j_gene: TRBJ2-3; d_gene: -; CDR3aa: CASSPISTDTQYF; CDR3nt: TGTGCCAGCTCACCAATCAGCACAGATACGCAGTATTTT
v_gene: TRBV9; abundance: -; j_gene: TRBJ2-7; d_gene: TRBD1; CDR3aa: CASSVAGQGSGEQYF; CDR3nt: TGTGCCAGCAGCGTGGCGGGACAGGGGTCTGGCGAGCAGTACTTC
v_gene: TRBV27; abundance: -; j_gene: TRBJ2-1; d_gene: -; CDR3aa: CASSPRPVNNEQFF; CDR3nt: TGTGCCAGCAGTCCTCGACCGGTGAACAATGAGCAGTTCTTC
v_gene: TRBV24-1; abundance: -; j_gene: TRBJ2-1; d_gene: TRBD2; CDR3aa: CATSDLTSGRDNEQFF; CDR3nt: TGTGCCACCAGTGATTTGACTAGCGGGAGGGACAATGAGCAGTTCTTC
v_gene: TRBV21-1; abundance: -; j_gene: TRBJ1-1; d_gene: -; CDR3aa: CASSKGAWCTEAFF; CDR3nt: TGTGCCAGCAGCAAGGGGGCTTGGTGCACTGAAGCTTTCTTT
v_gene: TRBV11-3; abundance: -; j_gene: TRBJ2-2; d_gene: -; CDR3aa: CASSLRDGELFF; CDR3nt: TGTGCCAGCAGCTTACGAGACGGGGAGCTGTTTTTT
v_gene: TRBV5-1; abundance: once; j_gene: TRBJ2-5; d_gene: -; CDR3aa: CASSLVPGETQYF; CDR3nt: TGCGCCAGCAGCTTGGTACCCGGAGAGACCCAGTACTTC
v_gene: TRBV24-1; abundance: once; j_gene: TRBJ2-5; d_gene: -; CDR3aa: CATSTGRIDQETQYF; CDR3nt: TGTGCCACCAGTACAGGACGGATAGACCAAGAGACCCAGTACTTC
v_gene: TRBV6-5; abundance: -; j_gene: TRBJ1-1; d_gene: -; CDR3aa: CASRKGWNTEAFF; CDR3nt: TGTGCCAGCAGGAAGGGGTGGAACACTGAAGCTTTCTTT
v_gene: TRBV10-3; abundance: -; j_gene: TRBJ2-7; d_gene: TRBD2; CDR3aa: CAISVGSGESYEQYF; CDR3nt: TGTGCCATCAGTGTGGGTAGCGGGGAATCCTACGAGCAGTACTTC
v_gene: TRBV19; abundance: -; j_gene: TRBJ2-1; d_gene: TRBD2; CDR3aa: CASSIGEGYNEQFF; CDR3nt: TGTGCCAGTAGTATAGGGGAGGGTTACAATGAGCAGTTCTTC
v_gene: TRBV5-1; abundance: -; j_gene: TRBJ2-7; d_gene: TRBD2; CDR3aa: CASKGTSGGTYEQYF; CDR3nt: TGCGCCAGCAAGGGAACTAGCGGGGGCACCTACGAGCAGTACTTC
v_gene: TRBV9; abundance: -; j_gene: TRBJ2-3; d_gene: -; CDR3aa: CASSAGFSDTQYF; CDR3nt: TGTGCCAGCAGCGCAGGGTTCTCAGATACGCAGTATTTT
v_gene: TRBV13; abundance: once; j_gene: TRBJ2-7; d_gene: -; CDR3aa: CASSLAQGPRHEQYF; CDR3nt: TGTGCCAGCAGCTTAGCGCAGGGACCACGACACGAGCAGTACTTC
v_gene: TRBV3-1/TRBV3-2; abundance: -; j_gene: TRBJ2-4; d_gene: -; CDR3aa: CASSHTPQGVIQYF; CDR3nt: TGTGCCAGCAGCCATACTCCCCAAGGCGTCATTCAGTACTTC
v_gene: TRBV27; abundance: -; j_gene: TRBJ1-5; d_gene: TRBD1; CDR3aa: CASSQGQGFNQPQHF; CDR3nt: TGTGCCAGCAGTCAGGGACAGGGGTTCAATCAGCCCCAGCATTTT
v_gene: TRBV11-3; abundance: -; j_gene: TRBJ1-1; d_gene: -; CDR3aa: CASSLDGEAFF; CDR3nt: TGTGCCAGCAGCTTAGATGGGGAGGCTTTCTTT
v_gene: TRBV27; abundance: once; j_gene: TRBJ2-5; d_gene: -; CDR3aa: CASSPRDFQETQYF; CDR3nt: TGTGCCAGCAGTCCGCGGGACTTCCAAGAGACCCAGTACTTC